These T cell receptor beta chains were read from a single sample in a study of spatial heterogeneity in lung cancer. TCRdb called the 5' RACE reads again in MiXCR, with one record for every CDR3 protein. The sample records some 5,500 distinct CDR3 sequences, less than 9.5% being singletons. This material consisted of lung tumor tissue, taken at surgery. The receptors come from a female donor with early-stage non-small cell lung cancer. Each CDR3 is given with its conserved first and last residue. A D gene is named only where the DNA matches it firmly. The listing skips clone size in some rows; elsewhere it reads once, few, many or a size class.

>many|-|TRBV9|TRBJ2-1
TGTGCCAGCAGCGTAGGCGCGGGGCCTTACAATGAGCAGTTCTTC
CASSVGAGPYNEQFF
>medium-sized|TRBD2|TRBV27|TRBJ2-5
TGTGCCAGCAGTTTCGCGGGGGTACAAGAGACCCAGTACTTC
CASSFAGVQETQYF
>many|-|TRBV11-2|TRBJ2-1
TGTGCCAGCAGCTTAACGTCAGGGGGACTTTACAATGAGCAGTTCTTC
CASSLTSGGLYNEQFF
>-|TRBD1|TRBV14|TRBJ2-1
TGTGCCAGCAGCCCCAGGGACAGTCGTCTTGAGCAGTTCTTC
CASSPRDSRLEQFF
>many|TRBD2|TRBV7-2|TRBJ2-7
TGTGCCAGCAGCCCGACCGGGACCCGGGGGGGGAAGCAGTACTTC
CASSPTGTRGGKQYF
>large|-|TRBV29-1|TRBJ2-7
TGCAGCGTTCTGGATGGGAGGAACAACGAGCAGTACTTC
CSVLDGRNNEQYF
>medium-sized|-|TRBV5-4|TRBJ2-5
TGTGCCAGCGGGGGGCAGAGAGAGACCCAGTACTTC
CASGGQRETQYF
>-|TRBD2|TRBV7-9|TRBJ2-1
TGTGCCAGCAGCTTAGGGACTAGCGGCCACAATGAGCAGTTCTTC
CASSLGTSGHNEQFF
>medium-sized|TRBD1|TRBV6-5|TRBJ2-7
TGTGCCAGCAGTCGACAGGGCCTAACCTACGAGCAGTACTTC
CASSRQGLTYEQYF
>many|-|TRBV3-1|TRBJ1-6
TGTGCCAGCAGCCAGCAAAGATGGGGTGGGGGAAACAATTCACCCCTCCACTTT
CASSQQRWGGGNNSPLHF
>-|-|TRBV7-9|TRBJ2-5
TGTGCCAGCAGCGCAGCGTTGGAGACCCAGTACTTC
CASSAALETQYF
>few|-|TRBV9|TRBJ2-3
TGTGCCAGCAGCGTAGGAGGAGGCAGAGAGGATACGCAGTATTTT
CASSVGGGREDTQYF
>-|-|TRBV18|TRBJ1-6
TGTGCCAGCTCACAAACCGGGTCTAGGGATTCACCCCTCCACTTT
CASSQTGSRDSPLHF
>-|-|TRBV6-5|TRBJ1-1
TGTGCCAGCAGCCAATCCGGGACTCTGGCTGGGACTGAAGCTTTCTTT
CASSQSGTLAGTEAFF
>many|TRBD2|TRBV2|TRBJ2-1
TGTGCCAGCGGCCGACTAGCGGTCATCGAGCAGTTCTTC
CASGRLAVIEQFF
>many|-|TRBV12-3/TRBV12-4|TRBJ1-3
TGTGCCAGCAGTTTTGCGTCCGGCTACTCTGGAAACACCATATATTTT
CASSFASGYSGNTIYF
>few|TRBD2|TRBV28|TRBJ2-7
TGTGCCAGCAGTTTCACGAGGACTAGCGGGGTCCACGAGCAGTACTTC
CASSFTRTSGVHEQYF
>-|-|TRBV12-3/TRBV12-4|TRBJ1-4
TGTGCCAGCAGTTTATCGGCCAGAACTAATGAAAAACTGTTTTTT
CASSLSARTNEKLFF
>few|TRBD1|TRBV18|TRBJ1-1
TGTGCCAGCTCACTTGGACAGGACACTGAAGCTTTCTTT
CASSLGQDTEAFF
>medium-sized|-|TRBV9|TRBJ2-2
TGTGCCAGCAGCCCCCTCACCGTTAACACCGGGGAGCTGTTTTTT
CASSPLTVNTGELFF
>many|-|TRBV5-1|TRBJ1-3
TGCGCCAGCAGCGTTGGCTATGGCGGATCGACGAACACCATATATTTT
CASSVGYGGSTNTIYF
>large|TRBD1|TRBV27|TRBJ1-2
TGTGCCAGCAGCCGTACCGGGACAGGGAGATATGGCTACACCTTC
CASSRTGTGRYGYTF
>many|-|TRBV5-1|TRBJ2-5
TGCGCCAGCAGCTCCGAAGATGAGACCCAGTACTTC
CASSSEDETQYF
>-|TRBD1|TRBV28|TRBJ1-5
TGTGCCAGCAGATCGGGACAGGGGATCGGTCAGCCCCAGCATTTT
CASRSGQGIGQPQHF
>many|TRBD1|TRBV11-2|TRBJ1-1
TGTGCCAGCAGCTCGGGTTTAGGGACAGCCAACACTGAAGCTTTCTTT
CASSSGLGTANTEAFF
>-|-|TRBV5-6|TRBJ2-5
TGTGCCAGCAGCTTTCCCGCCTACCGACCATCCCAGTACTTC
CASSFPAYRPSQYF
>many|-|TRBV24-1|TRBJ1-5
TGTGCCACCAGTGGACAGCTAAGCAATCAGCCCCAGCATTTT
CATSGQLSNQPQHF
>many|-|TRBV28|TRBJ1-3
TGTGCCAGCAGTTTAGGGAGTACGGGCCGAAACACCATATATTTT
CASSLGSTGRNTIYF
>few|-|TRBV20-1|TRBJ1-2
TGCAGTGCTCGTCCCCCAGGCTATGGCTACACCTTC
CSARPPGYGYTF
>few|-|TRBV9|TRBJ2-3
TGTGCCAGCAGCCCCTTTAAGACTAACACAGATACGCAGTATTTT
CASSPFKTNTDTQYF
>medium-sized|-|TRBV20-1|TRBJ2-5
TGCAGTGCTAGAGTCAGTGAACAAGAGACCCAGTACTTC
CSARVSEQETQYF
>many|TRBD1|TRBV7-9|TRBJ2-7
TGTGCCAGCAGCTTCGGACAGGCTCTCACCTACGAGCAGTACTTC
CASSFGQALTYEQYF
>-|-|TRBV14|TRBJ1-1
TGTGCCAGCAGCCAAAGGACGGGCCGGAACACTGAAGCTTTCTTT
CASSQRTGRNTEAFF
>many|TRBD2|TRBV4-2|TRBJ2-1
TGTGCCAGCAGCCAAGATCGGGGGGACTACAATGAGCAGTTCTTC
CASSQDRGDYNEQFF
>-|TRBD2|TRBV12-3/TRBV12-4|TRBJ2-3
TGTGCCAGCAGCCTAGCGGGGGGAATAAGTGCGCAGTATTTT
CASSLAGGISAQYF
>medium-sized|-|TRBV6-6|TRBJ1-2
TGTGCCAGCAGCTCAGAAGAGAGGGTTAACTATGGCTACACCTTC
CASSSEERVNYGYTF
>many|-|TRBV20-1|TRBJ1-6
TGCAGTGCTATTAACGCGGCGCAGGGCCAGCAAAATTCACCCCTCCACTTT
CSAINAAQGQQNSPLHF
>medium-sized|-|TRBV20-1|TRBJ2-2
TGCAGTGCTAGTGTACACACGAACACCGGGGAGCTGTTTTTT
CSASVHTNTGELFF